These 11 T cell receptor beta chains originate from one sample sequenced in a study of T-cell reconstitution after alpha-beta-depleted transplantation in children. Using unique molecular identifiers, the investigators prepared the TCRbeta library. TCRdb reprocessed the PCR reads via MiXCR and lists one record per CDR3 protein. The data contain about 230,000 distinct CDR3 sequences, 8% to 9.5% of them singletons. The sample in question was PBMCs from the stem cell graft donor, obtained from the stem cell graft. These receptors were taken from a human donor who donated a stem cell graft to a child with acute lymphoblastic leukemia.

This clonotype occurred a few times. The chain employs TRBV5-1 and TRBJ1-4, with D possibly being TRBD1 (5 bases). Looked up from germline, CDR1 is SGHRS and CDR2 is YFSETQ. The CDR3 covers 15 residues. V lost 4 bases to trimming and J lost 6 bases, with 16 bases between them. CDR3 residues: CASSTGTDSYEKLFF. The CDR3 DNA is TGCGCCAGCAGCACCGGGACGGATAGCTATGAAAAACTGTTTTTT.

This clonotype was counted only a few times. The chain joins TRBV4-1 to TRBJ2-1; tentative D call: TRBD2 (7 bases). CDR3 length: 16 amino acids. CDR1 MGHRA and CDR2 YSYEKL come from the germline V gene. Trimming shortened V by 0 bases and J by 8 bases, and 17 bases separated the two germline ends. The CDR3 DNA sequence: TGCGCCAGCAGCCAAGAAGGGGGGGGCCATGGGTATGAGCAGTTCTTC. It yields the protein CASSQEGGGHGYEQFF.

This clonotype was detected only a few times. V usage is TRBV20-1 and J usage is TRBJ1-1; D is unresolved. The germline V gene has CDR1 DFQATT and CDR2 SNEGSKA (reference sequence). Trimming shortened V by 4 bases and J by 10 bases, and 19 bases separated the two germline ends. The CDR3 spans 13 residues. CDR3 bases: TGCAGTGCTATCTCGGGCGTAGAGGTATTAGCTTTCTTT. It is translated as CSAISGVEVLAFF.

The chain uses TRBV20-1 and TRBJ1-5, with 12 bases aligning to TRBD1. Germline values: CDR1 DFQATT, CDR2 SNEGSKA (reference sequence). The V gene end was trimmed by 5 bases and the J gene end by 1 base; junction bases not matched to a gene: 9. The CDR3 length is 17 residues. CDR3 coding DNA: TGCAGTGCTCGCCGGGACAGGGGGCAACGGAGCAATCAGCCCCAGCATTTT. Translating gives CSARRDRGQRSNQPQHF.

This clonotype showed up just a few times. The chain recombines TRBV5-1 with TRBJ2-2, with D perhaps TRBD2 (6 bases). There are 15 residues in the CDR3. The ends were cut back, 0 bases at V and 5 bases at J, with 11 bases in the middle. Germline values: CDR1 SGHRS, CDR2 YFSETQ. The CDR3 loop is CASSLDSGLTGELFF. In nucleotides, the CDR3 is TGCGCCAGCAGCTTGGATAGCGGACTAACCGGGGAGCTGTTTTTT.

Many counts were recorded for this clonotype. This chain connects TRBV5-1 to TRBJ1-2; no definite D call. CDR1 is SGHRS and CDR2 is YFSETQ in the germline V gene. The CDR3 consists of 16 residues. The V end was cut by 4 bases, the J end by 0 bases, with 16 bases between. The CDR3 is CASSREAGPSNYGYTF. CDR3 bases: TGCGCCAGCAGCCGAGAGGCAGGCCCATCTAACTATGGCTACACCTTC. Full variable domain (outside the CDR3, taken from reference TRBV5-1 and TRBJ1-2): KAGVTQTPRYLIKTRGQQVTLSCSPISGHRSVSWYQQTPGQGLQFLFEYFSETQRNKGNFPGRFSGRQFSNSRSEMNVSTLELGDSALYLCASSREAGPSNYGYTFGSGTRLTVV.

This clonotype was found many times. The CDR3: CASTLAGGHTDTQYF. The CDR3 region has the DNA TGTGCCAGCACCTTAGCGGGGGGGCACACAGATACGCAGTATTTT. This chain uses TRBV12-3 or TRBV12-4 with TRBJ2-3, with 11 nucleotides matching TRBD2. Losses at the gene ends were 7 bases for V and 2 bases for J; bases not matched to a gene: 5. The CDR3 is 15 residues long.

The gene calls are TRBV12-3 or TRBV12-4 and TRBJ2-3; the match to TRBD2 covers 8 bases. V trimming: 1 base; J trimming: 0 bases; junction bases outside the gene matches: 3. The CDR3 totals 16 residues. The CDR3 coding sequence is TGTGCCAGCAGTTTAGGAGCGGGGGTCAGCACAGATACGCAGTATTTT. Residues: CASSLGAGVSTDTQYF.

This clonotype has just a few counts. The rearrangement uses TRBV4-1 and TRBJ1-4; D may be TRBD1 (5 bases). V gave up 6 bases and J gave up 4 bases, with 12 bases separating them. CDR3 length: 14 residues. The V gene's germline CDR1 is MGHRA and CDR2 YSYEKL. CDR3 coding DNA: TGCGCCAGCAGTATACAGGCGATTAATGAAAAACTGTTTTTT. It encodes CASSIQAINEKLFF.

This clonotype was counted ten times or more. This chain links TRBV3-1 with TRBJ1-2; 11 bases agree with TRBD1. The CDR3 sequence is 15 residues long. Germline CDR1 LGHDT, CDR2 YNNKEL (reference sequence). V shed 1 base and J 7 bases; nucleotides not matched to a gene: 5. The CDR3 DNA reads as TGTGCCAGCAGCCAAGCCGGACAGGGGGCATCTGGCTACACCTTC. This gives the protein CASSQAGQGASGYTF. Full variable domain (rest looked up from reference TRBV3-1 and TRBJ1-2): DTAVSQTPKYLVTQMGNDKSIKCEQNLGHDTMYWYKQDSKKFLKIMFSYNNKELIINETVPNRFSPKSPDKAHLNLHINSLELGDSAVYFCASSQAGQGASGYTFGSGTRLTVV.

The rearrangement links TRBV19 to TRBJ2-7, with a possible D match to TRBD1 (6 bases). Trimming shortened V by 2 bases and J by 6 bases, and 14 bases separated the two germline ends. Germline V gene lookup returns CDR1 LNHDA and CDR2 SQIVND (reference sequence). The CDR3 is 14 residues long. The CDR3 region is CASSIPGQRAEQYF. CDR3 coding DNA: TGTGCCAGTAGTATACCGGGACAAAGAGCCGAGCAGTACTTC.